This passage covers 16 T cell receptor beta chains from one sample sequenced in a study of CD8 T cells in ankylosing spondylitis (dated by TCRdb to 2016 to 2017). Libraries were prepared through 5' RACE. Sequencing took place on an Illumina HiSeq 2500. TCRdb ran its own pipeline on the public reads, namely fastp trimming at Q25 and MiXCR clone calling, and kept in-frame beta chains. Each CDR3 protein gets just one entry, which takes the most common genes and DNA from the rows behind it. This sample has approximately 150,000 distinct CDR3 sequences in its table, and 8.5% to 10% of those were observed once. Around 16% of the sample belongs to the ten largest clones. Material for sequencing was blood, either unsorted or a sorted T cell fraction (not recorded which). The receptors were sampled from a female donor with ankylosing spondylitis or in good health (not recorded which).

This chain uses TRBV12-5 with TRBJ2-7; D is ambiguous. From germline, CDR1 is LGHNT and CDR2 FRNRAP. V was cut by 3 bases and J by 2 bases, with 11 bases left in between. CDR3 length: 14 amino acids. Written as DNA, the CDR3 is TGTGCTAGTGGTTTCGGAGCAGCGACCTACGAGCAGTACTTC. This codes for CASGFGAATYEQYF.

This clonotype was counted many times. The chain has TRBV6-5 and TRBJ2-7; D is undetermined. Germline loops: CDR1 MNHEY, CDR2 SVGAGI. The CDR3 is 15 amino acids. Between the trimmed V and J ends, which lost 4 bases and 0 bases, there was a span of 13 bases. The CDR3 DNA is TGTGCCAGCAGTTCCCTACTCGGTAGCTCCTACGAGCAGTACTTC. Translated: CASSSLLGSSYEQYF.

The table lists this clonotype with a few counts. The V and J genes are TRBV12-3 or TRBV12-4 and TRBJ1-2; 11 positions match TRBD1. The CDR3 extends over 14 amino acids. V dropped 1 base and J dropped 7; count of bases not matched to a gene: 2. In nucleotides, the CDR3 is TGTGCCAGCAGTTTAGGGACAGGGGGCGGTGGCTACACCTTC. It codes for CASSLGTGGGGYTF.

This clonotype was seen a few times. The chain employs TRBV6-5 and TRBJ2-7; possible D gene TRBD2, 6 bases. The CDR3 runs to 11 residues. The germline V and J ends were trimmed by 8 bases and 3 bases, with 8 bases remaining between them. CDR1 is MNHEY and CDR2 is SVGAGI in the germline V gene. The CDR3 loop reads CASGGFYEQYF. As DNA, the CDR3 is TGTGCCAGCGGGGGGTTCTACGAGCAGTACTTC.

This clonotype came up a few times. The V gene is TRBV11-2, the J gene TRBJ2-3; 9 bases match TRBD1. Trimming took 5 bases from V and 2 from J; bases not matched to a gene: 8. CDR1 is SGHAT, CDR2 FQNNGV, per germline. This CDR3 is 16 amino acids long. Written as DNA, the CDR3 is TGTGCCAGCAGCATCCTGGGACAGGGAATCACAGATACGCAGTATTTT. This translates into CASSILGQGITDTQYF.

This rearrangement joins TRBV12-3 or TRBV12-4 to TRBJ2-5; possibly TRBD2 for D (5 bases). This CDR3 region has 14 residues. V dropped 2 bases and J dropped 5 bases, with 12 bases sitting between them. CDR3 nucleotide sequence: TGTGCCAGCAGTTTATTCGGACTGACCGAGACCCAGTACTTC. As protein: CASSLFGLTETQYF.

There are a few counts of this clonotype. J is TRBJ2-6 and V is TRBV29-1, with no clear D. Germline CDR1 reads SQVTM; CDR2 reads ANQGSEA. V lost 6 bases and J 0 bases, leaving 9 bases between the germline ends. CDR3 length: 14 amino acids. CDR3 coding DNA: TGCAGCGTCACAACAGCCTCTGGGGCCAACGTCCTGACTTTC. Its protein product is CSVTTASGANVLTF.

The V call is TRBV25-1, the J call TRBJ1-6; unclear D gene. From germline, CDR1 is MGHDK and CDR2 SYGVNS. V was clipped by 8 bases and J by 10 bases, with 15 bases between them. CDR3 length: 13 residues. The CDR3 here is CASCRQGHSPLHF. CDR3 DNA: TGTGCCAGCTGCCGACAAGGGCACTCACCCCTCCACTTT.

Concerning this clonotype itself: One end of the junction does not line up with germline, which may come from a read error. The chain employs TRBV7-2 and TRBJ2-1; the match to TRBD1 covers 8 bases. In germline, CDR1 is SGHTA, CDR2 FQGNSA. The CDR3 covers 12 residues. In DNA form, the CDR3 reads TGTGCCATATGGACAGGGTCGGATGAGCAGATCTTC. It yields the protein CAIWTGSDEQIF.

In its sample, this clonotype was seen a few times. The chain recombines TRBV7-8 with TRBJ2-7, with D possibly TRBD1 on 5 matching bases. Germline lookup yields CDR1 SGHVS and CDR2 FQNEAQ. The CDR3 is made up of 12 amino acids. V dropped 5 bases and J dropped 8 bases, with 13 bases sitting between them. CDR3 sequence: CASSPDGAQQYF. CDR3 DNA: TGTGCCAGCAGCCCGGATGGGGCTCAGCAGTACTTC. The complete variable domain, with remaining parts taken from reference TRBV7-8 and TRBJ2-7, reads GAGVSQSPRYKVAKRGQDVALRCDPISGHVSLFWYQQALGQGPEFLTYFQNEAQLDKSGLPSDRFFAERPEGSVSTLKIQRTQQEDSAVYLCASSPDGAQQYFGPGTRLTVT.

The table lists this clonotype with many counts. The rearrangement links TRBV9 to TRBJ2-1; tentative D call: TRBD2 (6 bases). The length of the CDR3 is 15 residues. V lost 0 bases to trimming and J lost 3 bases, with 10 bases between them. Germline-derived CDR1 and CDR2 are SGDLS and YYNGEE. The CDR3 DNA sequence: TGTGCCAGCAGCGTAGCCGGGGAGGACTACAATGAGCAGTTCTTC. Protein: CASSVAGEDYNEQFF.

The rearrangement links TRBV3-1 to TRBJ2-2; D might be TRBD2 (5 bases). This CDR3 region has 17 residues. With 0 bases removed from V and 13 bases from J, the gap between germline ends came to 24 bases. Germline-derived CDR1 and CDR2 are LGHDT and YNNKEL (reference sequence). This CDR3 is CASSQEASGEALSVLFF. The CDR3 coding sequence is TGTGCCAGCAGCCAAGAAGCCAGCGGAGAGGCACTCAGCGTGCTGTTTTTT.

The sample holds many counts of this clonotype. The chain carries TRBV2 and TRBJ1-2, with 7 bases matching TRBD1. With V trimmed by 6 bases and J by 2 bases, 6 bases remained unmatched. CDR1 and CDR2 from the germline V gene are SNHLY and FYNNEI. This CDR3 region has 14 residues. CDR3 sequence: CASRPQGSNYGYTF. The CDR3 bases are TGTGCCAGCAGGCCACAGGGGTCGAACTATGGCTACACCTTC.

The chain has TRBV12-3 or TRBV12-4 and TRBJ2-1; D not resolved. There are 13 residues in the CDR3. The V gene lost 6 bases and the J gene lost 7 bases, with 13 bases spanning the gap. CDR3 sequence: CASSGRVRNEQFF. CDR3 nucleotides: TGTGCCAGCAGCGGAAGAGTCAGGAATGAGCAGTTCTTC.

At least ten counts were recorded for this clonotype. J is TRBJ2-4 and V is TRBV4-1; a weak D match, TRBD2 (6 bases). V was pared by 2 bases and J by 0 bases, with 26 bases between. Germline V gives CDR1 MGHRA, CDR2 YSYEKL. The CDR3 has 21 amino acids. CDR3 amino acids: CASSQFSPSGGWALAKNIQYF. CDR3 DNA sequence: TGCGCCAGCAGCCAATTCTCCCCCTCTGGGGGGTGGGCTCTAGCCAAAAACATTCAGTACTTC.

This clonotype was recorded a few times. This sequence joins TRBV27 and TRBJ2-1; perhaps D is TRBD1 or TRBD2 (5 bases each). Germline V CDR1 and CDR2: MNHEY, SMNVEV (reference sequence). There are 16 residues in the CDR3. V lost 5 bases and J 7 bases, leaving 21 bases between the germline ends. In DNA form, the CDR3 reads TGTGCCAGCAGTCTCACCGAGAGGGGTGGAGTAAATGAGCAGTTCTTC. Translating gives CASSLTERGGVNEQFF.